This TCR beta chain stems from a study of blood T cell repertoires in COVID-19. The CDR3 extends over 15 amino acids. V gave up 2 bases and J gave up 5 bases, with 14 bases separating them. CDR1 is SGHNT, CDR2 YYREEE, per germline (reference sequence). Profiled with immunoSEQ multiplex PCR; TCRdb holds only in-frame clones, not every one. The sample has approximately 150,000 clones, around 90% seen once; the top ten hold just under 0.95%. The receptor comes from a woman in her forties or fifties with acute or convalescent COVID-19. The sequenced material came from peripheral blood. V usage is TRBV5-4 and J usage is TRBJ1-5, with D maybe TRBD1 (5 bases). CDR3 sequence (DNA): TGTGCCAGCAGCTTTGGGGGAAGCGGGGATCAGCCCCAGCATTTT. Protein: CASSFGGSGDQPQHF.